The subject of this entry is one T cell receptor beta chain. Its antigen is as yet unknown. These data come from a study of response to subunit inactivated influenza vaccine. The study, taken as a whole, reports: Authors suggested seasonal influenza vaccinations each recruit few new T cells.

TCRdb reprocessed the RT-PCR reads with MiXCR, giving one entry per CDR3 protein. There are 800,000 or so distinct CDR3 sequences in the sample; about 20% occur only once, and roughly 10% lies in the top ten. CDR3 length: 14 amino acids. The ends were cut back, 1 base at V and 2 bases at J, with 9 bases in the middle. Germline V gene lookup returns CDR1 SGHRS and CDR2 YFSETQ. V usage is TRBV5-1 and J usage is TRBJ2-5; D is unresolved. The sequencing used PBMCs from blood, collected 5 days after vaccination. This sequence was found in a man between 45 and 60 years old who received an inactivated influenza vaccine. CDR3 region: CASSLNSGQETQYF. The CDR3 DNA reads TGCGCCAGCAGCTTGAATTCTGGGCAAGAGACCCAGTACTTC.